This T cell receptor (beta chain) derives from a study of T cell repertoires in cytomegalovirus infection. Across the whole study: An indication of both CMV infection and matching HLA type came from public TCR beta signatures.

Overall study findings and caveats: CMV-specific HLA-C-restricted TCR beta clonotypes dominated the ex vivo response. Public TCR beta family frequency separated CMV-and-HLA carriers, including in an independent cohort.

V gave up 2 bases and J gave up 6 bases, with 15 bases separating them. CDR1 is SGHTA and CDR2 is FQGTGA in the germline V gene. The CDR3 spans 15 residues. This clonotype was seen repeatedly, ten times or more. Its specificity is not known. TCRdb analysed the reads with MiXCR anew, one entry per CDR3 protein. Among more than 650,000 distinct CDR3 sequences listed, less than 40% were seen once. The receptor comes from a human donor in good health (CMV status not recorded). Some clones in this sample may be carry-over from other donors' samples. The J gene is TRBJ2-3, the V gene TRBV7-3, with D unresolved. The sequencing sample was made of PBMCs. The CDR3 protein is CASSLGLGSGDTQYF. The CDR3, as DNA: TGTGCCAGCAGCTTAGGGCTGGGATCTGGGGATACGCAGTATTTT.